This paragraph covers one TCR beta chain sequence. Its antigen is as yet unknown. CDR1 is MNHEY and CDR2 is SMNVEV in the germline V gene (reference sequence). V lost 2 bases and J 4 bases, leaving 8 bases between the germline ends. This CDR3 comprises 13 residues. The time point is: cycle 4 day 1 (C4D1), after 5 to 7 weeks of nivolumab. Each patient relapsed following autologous stem cell transplantation, and prior brentuximab vedotin exposure differed. The CD8+ T cells came from thawed PBMCs through magnetic negative selection. TCRdb's copy holds only in-frame clones and misses some; the assay was immunoSEQ multiplex PCR. The sample includes around 3,000 clones, about three quarters seen only once; the top ten take approximately 30%. This specimen comes from a study of PD-1 blockade in classical Hodgkin lymphoma. Regarding the study as a whole: Those patients who began receiving nivolumab less than 1 year after ASCT had lower diversity, and they were excluded.

The specimen comprised CD8+ T cells from blood, sampled before the fourth cycle of nivolumab. This clonotype was sampled from a human donor with classical Hodgkin lymphoma. The chain recombines TRBV27 with TRBJ1-1, with D perhaps TRBD1 (5 bases). The DNA for the CDR3 is TGTGCCAGCAGTTTACAGGGTGGCACTGAAGCTTTCTTT. Protein sequence: CASSLQGGTEAFF.